Listed below are T cell receptor beta chains from one sample, sequenced in a study of blood T cells in healthy people across ages. TCRdb itself ran the 5' RACE reads through MiXCR, one entry per CDR3 protein. Counted here are 1.8 million or so distinct CDR3 sequences, around 42% occurring once; the ten biggest clones make up under 30%. The specimen sequenced was blood. The receptors here all came from a human donor in good health. Both conserved end residues are part of each CDR3. Each record gives: CDR3 protein, CDR3 DNA, V gene, J gene, clone size, D gene. D genes are given only for firm matches. For some rows the clone size is stated as once, few or many, or as a class when expanded; others skip it.

CDR3 protein: CASSPGDTSYGYTF; CDR3 DNA: TGCGCCAGCAGCCCCGGGGATACGAGCTATGGCTACACCTTC; V gene: TRBV5-1; J gene: TRBJ1-2; clone size: NA; D gene: NA
CDR3 protein: CASSQDLGSPYTEAFF; CDR3 DNA: TGTGCCAGCAGCCAAGATTTGGGGAGTCCCTACACTGAAGCTTTCTTT; V gene: TRBV4-2; J gene: TRBJ1-1; clone size: few; D gene: NA
CDR3 protein: CSVLGVNTGELFF; CDR3 DNA: TGCAGCGTTCTTGGTGTTAACACCGGGGAGCTGTTTTTT; V gene: TRBV29-1; J gene: TRBJ2-2; clone size: NA; D gene: NA
CDR3 protein: CASSPILAGSTDTQYF; CDR3 DNA: TGTGCCAGCAGCCCTATTCTAGCGGGAAGCACAGATACGCAGTATTTT; V gene: TRBV7-2; J gene: TRBJ2-3; clone size: few; D gene: TRBD2
CDR3 protein: CASSPLVASSYNEQFF; CDR3 DNA: TGCGCCAGCAGCCCCCTAGTGGCGAGCTCCTACAATGAGCAGTTCTTC; V gene: TRBV5-1; J gene: TRBJ2-1; clone size: NA; D gene: NA
CDR3 protein: CSVARGADQPQHF; CDR3 DNA: TGCAGCGTTGCGCGGGGGGCGGATCAGCCCCAGCATTTT; V gene: TRBV29-1; J gene: TRBJ1-5; clone size: few; D gene: NA
CDR3 protein: CASSSQTGGGNTEAFF; CDR3 DNA: TGTGCCAGCAGTTCCCAGACAGGGGGCGGGAACACTGAAGCTTTCTTT; V gene: TRBV2; J gene: TRBJ1-1; clone size: few; D gene: TRBD1
CDR3 protein: CASSFHISGRNTDTQYF; CDR3 DNA: TGTGCCAGCAGCTTCCACATTAGCGGGCGGAACACAGATACGCAGTATTTT; V gene: TRBV13; J gene: TRBJ2-3; clone size: NA; D gene: TRBD2
CDR3 protein: CASSEALTSSGANVLTF; CDR3 DNA: TGTGCCAGCAGTGAAGCGCTTACGAGCTCTGGGGCCAACGTCCTGACTTTC; V gene: TRBV6-1; J gene: TRBJ2-6; clone size: NA; D gene: NA
CDR3 protein: CASSLVVAGIRDTQYF; CDR3 DNA: TGTGCCAGCAGCTTAGTGGTAGCGGGCATTCGCGATACGCAGTATTTT; V gene: TRBV7-2; J gene: TRBJ2-3; clone size: few; D gene: TRBD2
CDR3 protein: CASSLRSTNTQYF; CDR3 DNA: TGTGCCAGCAGCTTACGGAGCACCAATACGCAGTATTTT; V gene: TRBV7-2; J gene: TRBJ2-3; clone size: NA; D gene: NA
CDR3 protein: CAISPGTGVEQFF; CDR3 DNA: TGTGCCATCAGTCCCGGGACAGGGGTCGAGCAGTTCTTC; V gene: TRBV10-3; J gene: TRBJ2-1; clone size: many; D gene: TRBD1
CDR3 protein: CASRYAGGYGYTF; CDR3 DNA: TGTGCCAGCAGATACGCGGGGGGCTATGGCTACACCTTC; V gene: TRBV6-5; J gene: TRBJ1-2; clone size: NA; D gene: NA
CDR3 protein: CASSLGGWTGNYEQYF; CDR3 DNA: TGCGCCAGCAGCTTGGGGGGATGGACAGGGAATTACGAGCAGTACTTC; V gene: TRBV5-1; J gene: TRBJ2-7; clone size: NA; D gene: TRBD1
CDR3 protein: CASSWGRDSYEQYF; CDR3 DNA: TGTGCCAGCAGTTGGGGGAGGGACTCCTACGAGCAGTACTTC; V gene: TRBV28; J gene: TRBJ2-7; clone size: NA; D gene: TRBD2
CDR3 protein: CSARLPALYGYTF; CDR3 DNA: TGCAGTGCTAGATTGCCAGCTCTCTATGGCTACACCTTC; V gene: TRBV20-1; J gene: TRBJ1-2; clone size: NA; D gene: NA
CDR3 protein: CASSWTGVTDTQYF; CDR3 DNA: TGTGCCAGCAGCTGGACAGGAGTCACAGATACGCAGTATTTT; V gene: TRBV5-4; J gene: TRBJ2-3; clone size: NA; D gene: TRBD1
CDR3 protein: CARGDRGSNQPQHF; CDR3 DNA: TGTGCCAGAGGCGACAGGGGGAGCAATCAGCCCCAGCATTTT; V gene: TRBV21-1; J gene: TRBJ1-5; clone size: NA; D gene: NA
CDR3 protein: CSVAWGFGYEQYF; CDR3 DNA: TGCAGCGTTGCTTGGGGGTTTGGCTACGAGCAGTACTTC; V gene: TRBV29-1; J gene: TRBJ2-7; clone size: few; D gene: NA
CDR3 protein: CASSLYPSSGYTF; CDR3 DNA: TGTGCCAGCAGTTTGTATCCGAGCTCTGGCTACACCTTC; V gene: TRBV12-3/TRBV12-4; J gene: TRBJ1-2; clone size: few; D gene: NA
CDR3 protein: CATSDLDSSSYNEQFF; CDR3 DNA: TGTGCCACCAGTGATTTGGACAGCAGCTCCTACAATGAGCAGTTCTTC; V gene: TRBV24-1; J gene: TRBJ2-1; clone size: NA; D gene: NA
CDR3 protein: CASSLLLGEHGYTF; CDR3 DNA: TGTGCCAGCAGCTTACTGCTAGGTGAACATGGCTACACCTTC; V gene: TRBV13; J gene: TRBJ1-2; clone size: many; D gene: NA
CDR3 protein: CAEGDSQKSSYNSPLHF; CDR3 DNA: TGTGCCGAAGGTGACAGCCAAAAAAGCTCCTATAATTCACCCCTCCACTTT; V gene: TRBV27; J gene: TRBJ1-6; clone size: NA; D gene: NA
CDR3 protein: CASSYIRDLANYGYTF; CDR3 DNA: TGTGCCAGCAGCTATATCCGGGACCTAGCTAACTATGGCTACACCTTC; V gene: TRBV7-9; J gene: TRBJ1-2; clone size: few; D gene: NA
CDR3 protein: CASSQDGPAGGRETQYF; CDR3 DNA: TGCGCCAGCAGCCAAGATGGTCCAGCGGGGGGGCGAGAGACCCAGTACTTC; V gene: TRBV4-1; J gene: TRBJ2-5; clone size: NA; D gene: TRBD2
CDR3 protein: CASSRGFNGGNQPQHF; CDR3 DNA: TGCGCCAGCAGCCGAGGATTCAACGGAGGCAATCAGCCCCAGCATTTT; V gene: TRBV4-1; J gene: TRBJ1-5; clone size: NA; D gene: NA
CDR3 protein: CASPCDYRGRNTEAFF; CDR3 DNA: TGTGCCAGCCCCTGTGATTACAGGGGAAGGAACACTGAAGCTTTCTTT; V gene: TRBV6-7; J gene: TRBJ1-1; clone size: NA; D gene: TRBD1
CDR3 protein: CAIRQDYSGNTIYF; CDR3 DNA: TGTGCCATCCGCCAGGACTACTCTGGAAACACCATATATTTT; V gene: TRBV10-3; J gene: TRBJ1-3; clone size: NA; D gene: NA
CDR3 protein: CASSYAPGAHGYTF; CDR3 DNA: TGTGCCAGCAGTTACGCTCCAGGCGCCCATGGCTACACCTTC; V gene: TRBV6-6; J gene: TRBJ1-2; clone size: NA; D gene: NA
CDR3 protein: CASSSTSEEQYF; CDR3 DNA: TGTGCCAGCAGTTCGACTAGCGAAGAGCAGTACTTC; V gene: TRBV28; J gene: TRBJ2-7; clone size: NA; D gene: TRBD2
CDR3 protein: CASSYARAGANVLTF; CDR3 DNA: TGTGCCAGCAGTTACGCCAGAGCTGGGGCCAACGTCCTGACTTTC; V gene: TRBV6-5; J gene: TRBJ2-6; clone size: NA; D gene: NA
CDR3 protein: CAAGQLTYEQYF; CDR3 DNA: TGTGCGGCGGGACAGCTTACCTACGAGCAGTACTTC; V gene: TRBV6-5; J gene: TRBJ2-7; clone size: few; D gene: NA
CDR3 protein: CASSLANSYGQYF; CDR3 DNA: TGTGCCAGCAGCCTAGCGAACTCCTACGGGCAGTACTTC; V gene: TRBV27; J gene: TRBJ2-7; clone size: few; D gene: NA
CDR3 protein: CASWGQENEKLFF; CDR3 DNA: TGTGCCAGCTGGGGACAGGAGAATGAAAAACTCTTTTTT; V gene: TRBV2; J gene: TRBJ1-4; clone size: few; D gene: TRBD1
CDR3 protein: CASSSRLDSFTDTQYF; CDR3 DNA: TGTGCCAGCAGCTCTCGGCTGGACTCCTTCACAGATACGCAGTATTTT; V gene: TRBV12-3/TRBV12-4; J gene: TRBJ2-3; clone size: few; D gene: NA